The 22 T cell receptor beta chains presented below share a single source sample, sequenced in a study of cytomegalovirus exposure and HLA in healthy donors listed by TCRdb under 2017. Libraries came from the immunoSEQ multiplex PCR assay. Entries here come from immuneACCESS through TCRdb and include only in-frame sequences with V and J called. Some clones fail to appear in such tables; in the studies checked, an unresolved V gene covers under half of the shortfall, and the cause of the remainder is unknown. The sample data list about 140,000 clones, and approximately 84% of these were observed just once. In total, the top ten clones hold almost 1.5% of the sample. Material for sequencing was PBMCs. The receptors were gathered from a woman aged 25-40 years in good health and CMV-seronegative.

Turning to this clone: The sample contains more than one DNA sequence encoding this CDR3. The chain combines TRBV9 with TRBJ2-3; D might be TRBD2 (5 bases). CDR1 SGDLS and CDR2 YYNGEE come from the germline V gene. Trimming left V 0 bases short and J 3 bases short, with 8 bases between. The length of the CDR3 is 14 residues. This CDR3 reads CASSVASGTDTQYF. The CDR3 DNA reads TGTGCCAGCAGCGTAGCTTCGGGAACAGATACGCAGTATTTT.

The chain employs TRBV27 and TRBJ1-6; 11 bases line up with TRBD1. CDR1 and CDR2 from the germline V gene are MNHEY and SMNVEV (reference sequence). The junction had 3 bases not matched to a gene; V was cut back by 3 bases and J by 2 bases. The CDR3 extends over 17 amino acids. Here the CDR3 DNA reads TGTGCCAGCAGTTTTTCGGGACAGGGGGCCTATAATTCACCCCTCCACTTT. This sequence encodes CASSFSGQGAYNSPLHF.

The gene calls are TRBV15 and TRBJ2-7; D possibly corresponds to TRBD2 (6 bases). CDR3 size: 14 residues. CDR1 and CDR2 from the germline V gene are LNHNV and YYDKDF (reference sequence). With 1 base removed from V and 4 bases from J, the gap between germline ends came to 11 bases. The CDR3 sequence: CATSRGRGGYEQYF. CDR3 in DNA: TGTGCCACCAGCAGAGGTAGGGGAGGATACGAGCAGTACTTC.

This CDR3 reads CASSLYSREKLFF. In DNA, the CDR3 is TGCGCCAGCAGCTTGTATTCGCGTGAAAAACTGTTTTTT. The chain employs TRBV5-1 and TRBJ1-4; D uncertain. From germline, CDR1 is SGHRS and CDR2 YFSETQ. The length of the CDR3 is 13 residues. Trimming shortened V by 1 base and J by 7 bases, and 8 bases separated the two germline ends.

J is TRBJ2-2 and V is TRBV28, with TRBD1 identical over 9 bases. Germline V lookup: CDR1 MDHEN, CDR2 SYDVKM. CDR3 length: 15 residues. The junction had 6 bases not matched to a gene; V was cut back by 5 bases and J by 5 bases. The CDR3 coding sequence is TGTGCCAGCAGTAATATACAGGGGGCAACCGGGGAGCTGTTTTTT. Translation: CASSNIQGATGELFF.

V and J are TRBV28 and TRBJ2-7, with 8 bases lining up with TRBD2. CDR1 and CDR2 (germline): MDHEN, SYDVKM. The CDR3 length is 15 residues. The trim removed 4 bases at V and 1 base at J, leaving 6 bases unmatched. The CDR3 nucleotides are TGTGCCAGCAGTTCCCCGGGGGGGCTTTCCTACGAGCAGTACTTC. Translation: CASSSPGGLSYEQYF.

The chain employs TRBV12-5 and TRBJ2-7; maybe TRBD2 (6 bases). CDR3 length: 16 amino acids. The germline gives CDR1 LGHNT, CDR2 FRNRAP. V was shortened by 0 bases and J by 2 bases, with 14 bases between the two germline ends. CDR3 protein: CASGLVRASVTYEQYF. The CDR3 coding sequence is TGTGCTAGTGGTTTGGTACGGGCTAGCGTAACCTACGAGCAGTACTTC.

The chain joins TRBV5-1 to TRBJ1-5, with TRBD1 matching over 11 bases. This CDR3 comprises 18 residues. The J segment lost 0 bases and the V segment lost 2 bases, leaving 7 bases of the junction unmatched. The germline gives CDR1 SGHRS, CDR2 YFSETQ. The CDR3 DNA sequence: TGCGCCAGCAGCTTAGGGACAGGGGGAGCATATAGCAATCAGCCCCAGCATTTT. Its protein product is CASSLGTGGAYSNQPQHF.

V is TRBV27 and J is TRBJ1-1, with 7 bases matching TRBD1. The ends lost 4 bases at V and 3 bases at J; junction bases unmatched: 17. The CDR3 has 18 amino acids. Germline V gives CDR1 MNHEY, CDR2 SMNVEV (reference sequence). CDR3 sequence: CASSSSTQGYFRDTEAFF. The CDR3 DNA sequence: TGTGCCAGCAGTTCCTCAACACAGGGGTACTTTCGGGACACTGAAGCTTTCTTT.

This sequence joins TRBV18 and TRBJ1-1; D call uncertain. CDR3 length: 14 amino acids. Germline CDR1 reads KGHSH; CDR2 reads LQKENI. Trimming left V 6 bases short and J 7 bases short, with 18 bases between. This CDR3 reads CASSSPTNKFEAFF. In DNA, the CDR3 is TGTGCCAGCTCTAGTCCCACCAATAAATTTGAAGCTTTCTTT.

The J gene is TRBJ1-1, the V gene TRBV4-2; no clear D gene. This CDR3 comprises 15 residues. Trimming left V 4 bases short and J 3 bases short, with 15 bases between. CDR1 is LGHNA and CDR2 is YNFKEQ in the germline V gene. The CDR3, as DNA: TGTGCCAGCAGCCTCCAAACCACGGGGTACACTGAAGCTTTCTTT. This gives the protein CASSLQTTGYTEAFF.

The chain carries TRBV18 and TRBJ2-3, with D tentatively TRBD2 (7 bases). CDR1 and CDR2 from the germline V gene are KGHSH and LQKENI. This CDR3 region has 16 residues. Trimming shortened V by 6 bases and J by 5 bases, and 21 bases separated the two germline ends. In DNA, the CDR3 is TGTGCCAGCTCCCGAGGCGGGGCGGGGGCCGGAGATACGCAGTATTTT. Encoded protein: CASSRGGAGAGDTQYF.

This clone was counted a single time. This rearrangement joins TRBV4-2 to TRBJ1-2; D remains ambiguous. In germline, CDR1 is LGHNA, CDR2 YNFKEQ. Trimming removed 3 bases from V and 6 bases from J, with 26 bases in between. This CDR3 is built from 18 residues. CDR3 sequence (DNA): TGTGCCAGCAGCCAGGTTCACGGTTTTGGCGCGGGGTACCATGGCTACACCTTC. This translates into CASSQVHGFGAGYHGYTF.

V gene TRBV7-8 combines with J gene TRBJ1-1; TRBD1 matches at 9 bases. V lost 5 bases to trimming and J lost 5 bases; unmatched junction nucleotides: 12. The germline gives CDR1 SGHVS, CDR2 FQNEAQ. CDR3 length: 16 amino acids. The CDR3 loop reads CASSPRDRELGTEAFF. CDR3 coding DNA: TGTGCCAGCAGCCCCCGGGACAGGGAATTAGGAACTGAAGCTTTCTTT.

This sequence joins TRBV5-4 and TRBJ1-1; 7 bases are shared with TRBD1. Germline V gene data show CDR1 as SGHNT and CDR2 as YYREEE (reference sequence). This CDR3 region has 14 residues. Trimming at V came to 0 bases and at J to 5 bases, leaving 4 bases not matched to a gene. The CDR3 is CASSLDQGVTEAFF. The CDR3 DNA reads as TGTGCCAGCAGCTTGGATCAGGGGGTGACTGAAGCTTTCTTT.

The chain employs TRBV6-6 and TRBJ1-2, with 10 bases matching TRBD1. Germline V CDR1 and CDR2: MNHNY, SVGAGI (reference sequence). This CDR3 spans 13 amino acids. V was pared by 6 bases and J by 7 bases, with 5 bases of the junction left unmatched. The CDR3: CASSYRDRGGYTF. CDR3 bases: TGTGCCAGCAGCTACCGGGACAGGGGTGGCTACACCTTC.

This rearrangement joins TRBV12-5 to TRBJ2-3, with TRBD2 matching over 11 bases. The trim removed 3 bases at V and 0 bases at J, leaving 2 bases unmatched. The CDR3 contains 16 residues. Germline assignment: CDR1 LGHNT and CDR2 FRNRAP. The chain's CDR3 is CASGFRLAGSTDTQYF. The CDR3 nucleotides read TGTGCTAGTGGTTTCCGACTAGCGGGGAGCACAGATACGCAGTATTTT.

This chain connects TRBV19 to TRBJ2-7; the D gene is possibly TRBD1 (5 bases). V gave up 5 bases and J gave up 0 bases, with 14 bases separating them. Looked up from germline, CDR1 is LNHDA and CDR2 is SQIVND (reference sequence). The CDR3 consists of 15 residues. This chain's CDR3 is CASSFDSQTSYEQYF. The CDR3 DNA sequence: TGTGCCAGTAGTTTTGACAGCCAGACCTCCTACGAGCAGTACTTC.

This chain uses TRBV2 with TRBJ2-5; 9 bases match TRBD2. V shed 2 bases, J shed 5 bases, and the junction held 9 bases outside the gene matches. Germline V gene sequence: CDR1 SNHLY, CDR2 FYNNEI. The CDR3 totals 16 residues. The CDR3 nucleotides read TGTGCCAGCAGTGAATGGGCGCGGGGGGGCCTGGAGACCCAGTACTTC. Translating gives CASSEWARGGLETQYF.

This sequence joins TRBV6-1 and TRBJ1-2; the D is unclear. The CDR3 runs 14 residues. The germline CDR1 and CDR2 sequences are MNHNS and SASEGT. V shed 7 bases and J shed 3 bases, with 15 bases lying between them. CDR3 coding DNA: TGTGCCAGCACCCTACGCGGGGTGGACTATGGCTACACCTTC. Its protein is CASTLRGVDYGYTF.

The chain has TRBV19 and TRBJ1-6; D ambiguous. Per the germline V gene, CDR1 is LNHDA and CDR2 is SQIVND (reference sequence). V lost 1 base, J lost 9 bases, and 13 bases lay in between. The length of the CDR3 is 15 residues. This CDR3 reads CASSIVGSRSSPLHF. CDR3 nucleotides: TGTGCCAGTAGTATAGTCGGGAGCAGAAGTTCACCCCTCCACTTT.

Worth noting for this clone: Other DNA sequences in the sample encode the same CDR3. V gene TRBV4-1 combines with J gene TRBJ1-4; 10 positions agree with TRBD1. V was pared by 1 base and J by 6 bases, with 2 bases of the junction left unmatched. CDR1 MGHRA and CDR2 YSYEKL come from the germline V gene. This CDR3 has 15 residues. The CDR3 spells CASSQAGTGDEKLFF. The CDR3 nucleotides read TGCGCCAGCAGCCAAGCGGGGACAGGGGATGAAAAACTGTTTTTT.